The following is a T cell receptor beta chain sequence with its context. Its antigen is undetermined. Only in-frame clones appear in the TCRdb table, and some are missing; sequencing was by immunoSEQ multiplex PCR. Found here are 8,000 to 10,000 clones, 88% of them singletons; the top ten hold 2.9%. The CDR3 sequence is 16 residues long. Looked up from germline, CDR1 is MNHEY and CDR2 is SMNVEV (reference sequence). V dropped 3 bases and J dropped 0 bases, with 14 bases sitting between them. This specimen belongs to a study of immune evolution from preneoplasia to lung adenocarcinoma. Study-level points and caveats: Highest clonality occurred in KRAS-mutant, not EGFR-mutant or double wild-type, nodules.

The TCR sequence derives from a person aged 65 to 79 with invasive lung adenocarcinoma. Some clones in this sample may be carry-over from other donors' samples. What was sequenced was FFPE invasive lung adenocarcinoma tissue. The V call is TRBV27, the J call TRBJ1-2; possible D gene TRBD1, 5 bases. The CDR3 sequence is CASSLVGDAANYGYTF. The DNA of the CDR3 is TGTGCCAGCAGTTTGGTGGGGGACGCGGCTAACTATGGCTACACCTTC.